This T cell receptor (beta chain) was identified during a study of T cells in Graves' hyperthyroidism and ophthalmopathy. Orbital computed tomography, thyroid ultrasound, serum thyroxine and TRAb, and clinical symptoms together informed the diagnoses. This clonotype has a count of ten or more. The antigen is unknown. Germline V CDR1 and CDR2: MNHEY, SVGAGI. This CDR3 spans 14 amino acids. Between the trimmed V and J ends, which lost 7 bases and 0 bases, there was a span of 10 bases. RNA transcripts yielded amplified TCR beta CDR3 regions. Initially, a first-round RT-PCR of the TCR CDR3 employed the HTBI primer set. TCRdb reanalysed the multiplex PCR reads using MiXCR and keeps one entry per CDR3 protein. The table has 550,000 to 700,000 distinct CDR3 sequences, more than 45% seen once. Study-wide results and caveats: In the analysis, a 13 V-J model separated ophthalmopathy from stable hyperthyroidism. Ophthalmopathy, as predicted by the model, came a median 6.5 months after the prediction. Clonotypes that were expanded in thyroid above 0.001 mostly appeared in blood too.

Sequencing was done on a sample of peripheral blood or thyroid tissue (not recorded which). The chain is built from TRBV6-5 and TRBJ1-3; D not resolved. The source is an adult woman with Graves' disease, either hyperthyroidism or ophthalmopathy (not recorded which). CDR3 sequence: CASTAVNSGNTIYF. For the CDR3, the DNA is TGTGCCAGCACTGCAGTCAACTCTGGAAACACCATATATTTT.